This T cell receptor (beta chain) was identified in a study of T cells in Graves' hyperthyroidism and ophthalmopathy. The sample holds many counts of this clonotype. Amplified TCR beta CDR3 regions came from RNA transcripts. Initially, a first-round RT-PCR of the TCR CDR3 employed the HTBI primer set. MiXCR, run by TCRdb on the multiplex PCR reads, gives a single entry per CDR3 protein. The data show some 620,000 distinct CDR3 sequences, around 15% seen once. Sequenced input: blood. The sequence derives from a woman under 40 with Graves' hyperthyroidism.

CDR3 protein: CASSPGLVIHEQYF. CDR3 bases: TGTGCCAGCAGCCCGGGACTAGTTATCCACGAGCAGTACTTC. The chain combines TRBV3-1 with TRBJ2-7, with 8 nucleotides matching TRBD2. V dropped 4 bases and J dropped 5; count of bases not matched to a gene: 7. CDR3 size: 14 residues. Germline CDR1 reads LGHDT; CDR2 reads YNNKEL (reference sequence).